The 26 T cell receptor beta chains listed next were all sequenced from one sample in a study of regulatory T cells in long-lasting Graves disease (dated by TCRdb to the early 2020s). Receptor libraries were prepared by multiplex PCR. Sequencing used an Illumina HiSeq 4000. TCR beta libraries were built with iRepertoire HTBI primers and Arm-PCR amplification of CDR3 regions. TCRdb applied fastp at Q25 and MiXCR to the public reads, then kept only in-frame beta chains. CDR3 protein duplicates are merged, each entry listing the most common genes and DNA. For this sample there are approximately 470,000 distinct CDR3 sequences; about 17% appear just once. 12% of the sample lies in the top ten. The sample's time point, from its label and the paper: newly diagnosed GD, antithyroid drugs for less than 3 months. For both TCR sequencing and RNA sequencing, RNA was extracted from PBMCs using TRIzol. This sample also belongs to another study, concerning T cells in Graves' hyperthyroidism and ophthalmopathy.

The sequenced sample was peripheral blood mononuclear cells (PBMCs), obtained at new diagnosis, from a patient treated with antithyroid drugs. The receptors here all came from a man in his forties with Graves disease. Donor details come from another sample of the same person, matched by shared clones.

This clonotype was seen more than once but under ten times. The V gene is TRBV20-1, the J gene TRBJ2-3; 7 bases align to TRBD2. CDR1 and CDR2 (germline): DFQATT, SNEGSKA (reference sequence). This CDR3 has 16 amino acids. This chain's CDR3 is CGTRRGASGYTDTQYF. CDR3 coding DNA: TGCGGCACACGTAGAGGGGCTAGCGGATACACAGATACGCAGTATTTT.

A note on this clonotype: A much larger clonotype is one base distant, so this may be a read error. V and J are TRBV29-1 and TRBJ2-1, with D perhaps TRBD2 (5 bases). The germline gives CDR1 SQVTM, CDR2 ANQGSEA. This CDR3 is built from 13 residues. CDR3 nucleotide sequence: TGCAGCGTCGCCTTCGGACTGAACAATGGGCAGTTCTTC. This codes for CSVAFGLNNGQFF.

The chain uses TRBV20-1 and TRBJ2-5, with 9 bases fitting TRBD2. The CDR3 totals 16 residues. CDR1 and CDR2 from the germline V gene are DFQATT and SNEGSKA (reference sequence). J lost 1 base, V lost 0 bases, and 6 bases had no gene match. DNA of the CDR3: TGCAGTGCTAGAGATGGCGGGAGGGCCAGCCAAGAGACCCAGTACTTC. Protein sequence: CSARDGGRASQETQYF.

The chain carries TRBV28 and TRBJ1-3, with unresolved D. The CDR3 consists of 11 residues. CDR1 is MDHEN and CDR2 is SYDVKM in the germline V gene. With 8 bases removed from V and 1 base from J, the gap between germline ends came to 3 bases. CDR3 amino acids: CASLSGNTIYF. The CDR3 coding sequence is TGTGCCAGCTTATCTGGAAACACCATATATTTT.

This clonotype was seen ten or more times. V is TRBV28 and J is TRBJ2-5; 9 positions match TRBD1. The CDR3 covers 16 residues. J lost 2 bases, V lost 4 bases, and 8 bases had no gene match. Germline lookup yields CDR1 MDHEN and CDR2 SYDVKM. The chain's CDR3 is CASSSSGTGLQETQYF. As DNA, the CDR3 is TGTGCCAGCAGTTCCTCCGGGACAGGGTTACAAGAGACCCAGTACTTC.

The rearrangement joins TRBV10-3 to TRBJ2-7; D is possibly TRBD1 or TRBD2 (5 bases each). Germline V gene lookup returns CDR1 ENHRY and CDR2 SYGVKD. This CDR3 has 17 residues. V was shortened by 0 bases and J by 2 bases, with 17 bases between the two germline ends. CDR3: CAISESSWGRATYEQYF. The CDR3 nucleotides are TGTGCCATCAGTGAGTCTTCGTGGGGGAGAGCTACCTACGAGCAGTACTTC.

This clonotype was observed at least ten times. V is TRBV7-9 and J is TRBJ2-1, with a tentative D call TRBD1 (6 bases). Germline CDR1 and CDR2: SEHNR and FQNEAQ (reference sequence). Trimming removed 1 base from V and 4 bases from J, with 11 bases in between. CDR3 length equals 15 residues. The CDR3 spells CASSLVQGQYNEQFF. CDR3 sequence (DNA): TGTGCCAGCAGCTTAGTGCAGGGGCAATACAATGAGCAGTTCTTC.

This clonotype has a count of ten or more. CDR3 DNA sequence: TGTGCCAGCAGCTTAAATCTGTACAATGAGCAGTTCTTC. It is translated as CASSLNLYNEQFF. V gene TRBV7-2 combines with J gene TRBJ2-1; D gene ambiguous. V was clipped by 2 bases and J by 4 bases, with 6 bases between them. The CDR3 length is 13 residues. CDR1 is SGHTA and CDR2 is FQGNSA in the germline V gene.

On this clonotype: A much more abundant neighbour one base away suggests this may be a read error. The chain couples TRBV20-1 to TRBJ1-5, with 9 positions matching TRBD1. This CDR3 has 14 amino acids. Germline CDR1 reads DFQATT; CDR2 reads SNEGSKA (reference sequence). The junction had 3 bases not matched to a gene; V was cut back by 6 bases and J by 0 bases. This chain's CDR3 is CSAGTGNSNQPQHF. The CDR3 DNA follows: TGCAGTGCCGGGACAGGGAATAGCAATCAGCCCCAGCATTTT.

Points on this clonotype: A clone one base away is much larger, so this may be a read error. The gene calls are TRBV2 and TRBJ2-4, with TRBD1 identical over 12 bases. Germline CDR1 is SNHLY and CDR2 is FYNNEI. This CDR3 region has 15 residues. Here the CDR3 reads CASSPGQGAKDIQYF. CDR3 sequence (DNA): TGTGCCAGCAGTCCGGGACAGGGGGCCAAAGACATTCAGTACTTC.

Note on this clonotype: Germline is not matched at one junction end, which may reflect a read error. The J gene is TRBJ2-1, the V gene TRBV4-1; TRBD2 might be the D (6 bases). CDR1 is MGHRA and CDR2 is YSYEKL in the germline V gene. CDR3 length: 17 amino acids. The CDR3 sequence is CASSQELVVEGYNEQLF. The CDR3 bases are TGCGCCAGCAGCCAAGAGTTGGTTGTGGAGGGGTACAATGAGCAGCTCTTC.

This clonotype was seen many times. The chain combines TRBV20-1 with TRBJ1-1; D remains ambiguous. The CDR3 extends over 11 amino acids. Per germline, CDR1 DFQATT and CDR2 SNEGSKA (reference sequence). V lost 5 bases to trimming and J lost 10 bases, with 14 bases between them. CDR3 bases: TGCAGTGCTGTAGGTCGTTTGGGAGCTTTCTTT. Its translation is CSAVGRLGAFF.

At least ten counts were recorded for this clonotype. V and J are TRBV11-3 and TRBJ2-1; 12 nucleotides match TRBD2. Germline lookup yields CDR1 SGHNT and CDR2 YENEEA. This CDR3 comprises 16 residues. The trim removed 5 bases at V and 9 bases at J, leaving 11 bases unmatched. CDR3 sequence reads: CASSLPSGRVQGEQFF. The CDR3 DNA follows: TGTGCCAGCAGCCTACCTAGCGGGAGGGTTCAAGGTGAGCAGTTCTTC.

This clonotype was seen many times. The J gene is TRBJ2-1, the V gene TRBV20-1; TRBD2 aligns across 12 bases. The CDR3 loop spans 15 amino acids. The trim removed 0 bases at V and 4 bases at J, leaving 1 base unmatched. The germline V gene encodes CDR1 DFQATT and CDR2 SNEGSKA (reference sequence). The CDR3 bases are TGCAGTGCTAGAGAGCTAGCGGGAGGGTACAATGAGCAGTTCTTC. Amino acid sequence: CSARELAGGYNEQFF.

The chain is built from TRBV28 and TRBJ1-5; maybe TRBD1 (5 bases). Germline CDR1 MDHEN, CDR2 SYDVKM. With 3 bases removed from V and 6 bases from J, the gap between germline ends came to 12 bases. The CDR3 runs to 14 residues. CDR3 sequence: CASSFDSSVQPQHF. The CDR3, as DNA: TGTGCCAGCAGTTTTGACAGTAGCGTTCAGCCCCAGCATTTT.

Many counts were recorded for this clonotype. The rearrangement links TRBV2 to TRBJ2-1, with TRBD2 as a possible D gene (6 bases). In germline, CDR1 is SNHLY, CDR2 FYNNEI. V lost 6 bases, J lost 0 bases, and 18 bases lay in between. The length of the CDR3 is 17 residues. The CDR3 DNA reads TGTGCCAGCAGGAAGTTAGCGCGGGAACACTCCTACAATGAGCAGTTCTTC. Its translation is CASRKLAREHSYNEQFF.

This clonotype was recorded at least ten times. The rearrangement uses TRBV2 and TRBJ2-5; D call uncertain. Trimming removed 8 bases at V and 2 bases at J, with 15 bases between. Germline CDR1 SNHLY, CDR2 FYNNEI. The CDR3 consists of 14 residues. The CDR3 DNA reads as TGTGCCAGCCGACCAAAGGTGGTACAAGAGACCCAGTACTTC. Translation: CASRPKVVQETQYF.

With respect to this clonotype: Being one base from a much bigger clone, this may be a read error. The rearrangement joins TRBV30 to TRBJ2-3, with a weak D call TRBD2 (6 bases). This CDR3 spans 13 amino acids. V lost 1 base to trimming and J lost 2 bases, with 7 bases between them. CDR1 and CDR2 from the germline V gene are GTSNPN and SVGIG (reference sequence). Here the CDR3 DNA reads TGTGCCTGGAGTGGGGGGGTCACAGATACGCAGTATTTT. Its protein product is CAWSGGVTDTQYF.

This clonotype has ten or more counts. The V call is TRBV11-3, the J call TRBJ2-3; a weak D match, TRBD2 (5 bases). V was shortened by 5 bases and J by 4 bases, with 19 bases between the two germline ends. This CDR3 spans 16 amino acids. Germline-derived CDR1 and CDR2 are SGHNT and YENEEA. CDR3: CASSVPGPGNPDTQYF. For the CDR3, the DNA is TGTGCCAGCAGCGTACCGGGCCCCGGGAATCCAGATACGCAGTATTTT.

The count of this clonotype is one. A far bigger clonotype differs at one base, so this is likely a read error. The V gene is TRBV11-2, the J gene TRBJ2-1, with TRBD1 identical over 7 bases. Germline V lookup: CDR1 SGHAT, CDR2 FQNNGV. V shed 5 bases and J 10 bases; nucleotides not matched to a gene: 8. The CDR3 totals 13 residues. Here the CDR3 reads CASSTNRGGEQFF. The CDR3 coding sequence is TGTGCCAGCAGCACCAACAGGGGCGGCGAGCAGTTCTTC.

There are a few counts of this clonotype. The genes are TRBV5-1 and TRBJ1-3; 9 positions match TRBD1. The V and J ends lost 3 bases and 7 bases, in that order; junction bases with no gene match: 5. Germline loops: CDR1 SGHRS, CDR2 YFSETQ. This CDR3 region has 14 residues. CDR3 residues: CASSYTGGSNTIYF. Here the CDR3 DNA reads TGCGCCAGCAGCTATACAGGGGGCAGTAACACCATATATTTT.

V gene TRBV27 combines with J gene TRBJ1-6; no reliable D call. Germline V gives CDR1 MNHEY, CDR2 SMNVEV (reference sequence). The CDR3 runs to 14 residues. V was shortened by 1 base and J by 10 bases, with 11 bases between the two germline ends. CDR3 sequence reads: CASSLLGPNSPLHF. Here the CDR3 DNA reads TGTGCCAGCAGTTTATTAGGGCCCAACTCACCCCTCCACTTT.

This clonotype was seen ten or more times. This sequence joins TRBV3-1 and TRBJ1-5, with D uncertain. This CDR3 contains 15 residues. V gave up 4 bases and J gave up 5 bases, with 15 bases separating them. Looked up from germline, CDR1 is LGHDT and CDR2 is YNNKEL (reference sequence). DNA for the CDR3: TGTGCCAGCAGCCGTGGTGGGTCGGGCGATCAGCCCCAGCATTTT. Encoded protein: CASSRGGSGDQPQHF.

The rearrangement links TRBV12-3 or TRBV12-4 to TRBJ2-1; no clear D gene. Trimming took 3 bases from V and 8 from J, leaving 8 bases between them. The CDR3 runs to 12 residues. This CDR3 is CASSFLGYEQFF. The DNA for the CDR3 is TGTGCCAGCAGTTTTTTGGGGTATGAGCAGTTCTTC.

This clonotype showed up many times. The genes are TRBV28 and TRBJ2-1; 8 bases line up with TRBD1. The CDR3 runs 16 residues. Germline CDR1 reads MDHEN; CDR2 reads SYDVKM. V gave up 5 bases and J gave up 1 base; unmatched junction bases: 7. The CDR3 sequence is CASSPPDRESYNEQFF. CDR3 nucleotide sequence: TGTGCCAGCAGTCCCCCGGACAGGGAATCCTACAATGAGCAGTTCTTC.

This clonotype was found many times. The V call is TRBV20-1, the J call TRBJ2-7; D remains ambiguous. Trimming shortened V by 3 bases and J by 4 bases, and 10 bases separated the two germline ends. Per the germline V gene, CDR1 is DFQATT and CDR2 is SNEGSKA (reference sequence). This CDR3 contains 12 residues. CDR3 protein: CSASIVGYEQYF. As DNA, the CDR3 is TGCAGTGCTAGTATCGTGGGTTACGAGCAGTACTTC.